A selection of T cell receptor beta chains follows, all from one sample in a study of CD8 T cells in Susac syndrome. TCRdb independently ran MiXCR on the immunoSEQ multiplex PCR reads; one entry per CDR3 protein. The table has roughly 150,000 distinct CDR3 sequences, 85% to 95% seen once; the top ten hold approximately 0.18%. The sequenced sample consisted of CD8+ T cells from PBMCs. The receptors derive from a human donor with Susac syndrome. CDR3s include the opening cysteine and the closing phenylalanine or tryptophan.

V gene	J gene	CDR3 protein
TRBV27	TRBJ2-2	CASSLSSGNTGELFF
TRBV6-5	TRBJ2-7	CASSFAGALSYEQYF
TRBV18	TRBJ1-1	CASSPGVMNTEAFF
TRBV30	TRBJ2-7	CAWSVDSTNEQYF
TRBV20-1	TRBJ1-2	CSAREQGEDGYTF
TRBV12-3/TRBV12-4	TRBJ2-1	CASSSGEQFF
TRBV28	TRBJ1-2	CAAAAGSDGYTF
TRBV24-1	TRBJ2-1	CATSDLETRLPEDEQFF
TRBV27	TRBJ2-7	CASSYRVSVEQYF
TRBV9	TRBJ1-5	CASSLTGLDQPQHF
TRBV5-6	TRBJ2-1	CASSSGLSLNEQFF
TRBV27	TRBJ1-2	CASSDRGRHGYTF
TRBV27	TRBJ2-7	CASSLIGGEQYF
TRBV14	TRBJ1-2	CASSPPNHYGYTF
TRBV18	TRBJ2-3	CASSPDTQYF
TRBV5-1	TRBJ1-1	CASSLRADEAFF
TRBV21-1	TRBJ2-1	CASSKVLFETGDTYNEQFF
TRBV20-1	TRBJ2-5	CSAIPGNLGETQYF
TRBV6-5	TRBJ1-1	CASSYSQGHTEAFF
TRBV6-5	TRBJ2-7	CASSYKTPGISYEQYF
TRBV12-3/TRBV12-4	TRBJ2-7	CASSWGPGDYEQYF
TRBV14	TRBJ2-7	CASSQDGFSLYEQYF
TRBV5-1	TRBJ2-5	CASSLAGGQQETQYF
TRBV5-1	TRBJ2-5	CASSWAVGEGTQYF